Below are 4 T cell receptor beta chains sequenced from a single sample in a study of blood T cell repertoires in COVID-19. This table comes from immunoSEQ multiplex PCR, and its TCRdb copy is limited to in-frame clones, with some not included. The profile shows some 100,000 clones, about 81% of them singletons. Material: peripheral blood. The receptors were sampled from a human donor in a cohort sampled during active COVID-19.

This clone has only one observation. The chain is built from TRBV7-9 and TRBJ1-5; a weak D match, TRBD1 (5 bases). Germline V lookup: CDR1 SEHNR, CDR2 FQNEAQ (reference sequence). V was pared by 5 bases and J by 5 bases, with 13 bases between. The CDR3 spans 14 residues. In DNA, the CDR3 is TGTGCCAGCAGCGGGGGGTACGCCGATCAGCCCCAGCATTTT. Residues: CASSGGYADQPQHF.

The rearrangement links TRBV18 to TRBJ1-2, with D perhaps matching TRBD1 (6 bases). From germline, CDR1 is KGHSH and CDR2 LQKENI. The germline V and J ends were trimmed by 0 bases and 0 bases, with 17 bases remaining between them. This CDR3 contains 18 residues. Here the CDR3 reads CASSPPVDSQPSNYGYTF. CDR3 nucleotide sequence: TGTGCCAGCTCACCACCGGTGGACAGCCAACCTTCTAACTATGGCTACACCTTC.

The chain couples TRBV12-5 to TRBJ2-5; D gene ambiguous. From germline, CDR1 is LGHNT and CDR2 FRNRAP. V lost 0 bases and J 5 bases, leaving 7 bases between the germline ends. This CDR3 has 13 residues. DNA of the CDR3: TGTGCTAGTGGTTTGGTCGTTCCGGAGACCCAGTACTTC. Translated, it gives CASGLVVPETQYF. Using reference TRBV12-5 and TRBJ2-5 for the parts outside the CDR3, the full variable domain is DARVTQTPRHKVTEMGQEVTMRCQPILGHNTVFWYRQTMMQGLELLAYFRNRAPLDDSGMPKDRFSAEMPDATLATLKIQPSEPRDSAVYFCASGLVVPETQYFGPGTRLLVL.

The chain links TRBV7-3 to TRBJ1-1; maybe TRBD1 (6 bases). Looked up from germline, CDR1 is SGHTA and CDR2 is FQGTGA. This CDR3 has 13 amino acids. V lost 1 base and J lost 7, with 10 bases in between. Written as DNA, the CDR3 is TGTGCCAGCAGCTTAATCAAAGGGGGTGAAGCTTTCTTT. This gives the protein CASSLIKGGEAFF.